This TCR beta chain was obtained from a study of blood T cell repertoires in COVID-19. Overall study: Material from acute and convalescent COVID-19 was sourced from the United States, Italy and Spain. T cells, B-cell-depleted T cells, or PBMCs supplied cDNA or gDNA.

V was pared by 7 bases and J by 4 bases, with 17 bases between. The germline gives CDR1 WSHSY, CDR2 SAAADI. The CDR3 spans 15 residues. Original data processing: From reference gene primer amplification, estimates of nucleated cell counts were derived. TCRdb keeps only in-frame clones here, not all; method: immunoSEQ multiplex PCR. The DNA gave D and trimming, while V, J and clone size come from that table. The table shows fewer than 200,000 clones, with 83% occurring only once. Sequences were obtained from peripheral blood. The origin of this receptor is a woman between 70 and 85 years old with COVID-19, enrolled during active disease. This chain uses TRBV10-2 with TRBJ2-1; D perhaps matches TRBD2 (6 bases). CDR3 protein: CASTGSGTFYNEQFF. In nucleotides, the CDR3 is TGCGCCAGCACGGGTTCCGGGACTTTTTACAATGAGCAGTTCTTC.